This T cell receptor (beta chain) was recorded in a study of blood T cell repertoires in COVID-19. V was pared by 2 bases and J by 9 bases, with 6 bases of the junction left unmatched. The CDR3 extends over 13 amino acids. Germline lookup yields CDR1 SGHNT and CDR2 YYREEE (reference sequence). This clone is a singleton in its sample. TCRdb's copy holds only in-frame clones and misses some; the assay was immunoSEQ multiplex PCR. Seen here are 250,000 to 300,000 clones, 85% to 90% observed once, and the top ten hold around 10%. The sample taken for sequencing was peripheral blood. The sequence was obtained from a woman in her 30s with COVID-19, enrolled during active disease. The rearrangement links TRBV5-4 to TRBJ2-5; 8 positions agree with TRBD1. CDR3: CASSFQGASAQYF. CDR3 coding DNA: TGTGCCAGCAGCTTTCAGGGGGCCTCGGCCCAGTACTTC.